This TCR beta chain was observed in a study of cytomegalovirus exposure and HLA in healthy donors. Points from the study as a whole: Across all donors, roughly uniform sequencing depth was an assumption of the presence/absence analyses.

As concerns this clone: Its antigen remains unidentified.

This PCR relied on a set of 60 Vbeta primers and 13 Jbeta primers. Sequencing used immunoSEQ multiplex PCR; TCRdb keeps in-frame clones, though not all of them. Of some 74,000 clones listed, 50% to 80% are singletons. Germline assignment: CDR1 MNHEY and CDR2 SMNVEV (reference sequence). The CDR3 has 12 residues. With 7 bases removed from V and 5 bases from J, the gap between germline ends came to 11 bases. The sequence was collected from a man in his forties in good health and CMV-seropositive. The sample consisted of PBMCs. This sequence joins TRBV27 and TRBJ1-2, with a tentative D call TRBD1 (5 bases). CDR3 amino acids: CASITGDYGYTF. The CDR3 region has the DNA TGTGCCAGCATTACAGGCGATTATGGCTACACCTTC.